Below are 21 T cell receptor beta chains sequenced from a single sample in a study of response to subunit inactivated influenza vaccine. TCRdb reanalysed the RT-PCR reads using MiXCR and keeps one entry per CDR3 protein. The sample holds 400,000 to 550,000 distinct CDR3 sequences, over 25% seen once. The specimen comprised CD4+ T cells sorted from PBMCs, sampled around 5 days after vaccination. These receptor sequences come from a man in his forties or fifties who received an inactivated influenza vaccine.

This clonotype came up a few times. The chain uses TRBV29-1 and TRBJ2-1, with 10 bases lining up with TRBD1. The CDR3 runs to 17 residues. Germline V lookup: CDR1 SQVTM, CDR2 ANQGSEA. The J segment lost 0 bases and the V segment lost 2 bases, leaving 7 bases of the junction unmatched. Here the CDR3 DNA reads TGCAGCGTTGAACGTTCGGGACAGGGGAGCTCCTACAATGAGCAGTTCTTC. Its protein is CSVERSGQGSSYNEQFF.

This clonotype has more than one count but fewer than ten. This chain connects TRBV7-2 to TRBJ1-6; D gene uncertain. The V gene's germline CDR1 is SGHTA and CDR2 FQGNSA. Trimming left V 4 bases short and J 10 bases short, with 11 bases between. CDR3 length equals 13 residues. CDR3 coding DNA: TGTGCCAGCAGCTCACTCCAATACTCACCCCTCCACTTT. It is translated as CASSSLQYSPLHF.

This clonotype has just a few counts. The rearrangement uses TRBV10-1 and TRBJ2-5, with 8 nucleotides matching TRBD1. V shed 2 bases and J 5 bases; nucleotides not matched to a gene: 7. The CDR3 consists of 15 residues. Per germline, CDR1 WNHNN and CDR2 SYGVQD (reference sequence). The CDR3 DNA sequence: TGCGCCAGCAGTGAGGGACAGGGCCTGGTCGAGACCCAGTACTTC. Residues: CASSEGQGLVETQYF.

This clonotype was detected a few times. The V and J genes are TRBV10-3 and TRBJ2-1; 8 bases are shared with TRBD2. The CDR3 contains 16 residues. Germline CDR1 and CDR2: ENHRY and SYGVKD. With V trimmed by 4 bases and J by 4 bases, 9 bases remained unmatched. The CDR3 region has the DNA TGTGCCATCAGTGGGACTGGCGGGAGGCAATACAATGAGCAGTTCTTC. Translated, it gives CAISGTGGRQYNEQFF.

This clonotype was detected only a few times. This sequence joins TRBV4-1 and TRBJ2-3; 12 nucleotides agree with TRBD2. This CDR3 has 16 residues. V gave up 4 bases and J gave up 0 bases; unmatched junction bases: 2. From germline, CDR1 is MGHRA and CDR2 YSYEKL. The CDR3 region is CASSLTSGGSTDTQYF. CDR3 in DNA: TGCGCCAGCAGCCTAACTAGCGGGGGGAGCACAGATACGCAGTATTTT.

This clonotype was recorded a few times. V and J are TRBV6-1 and TRBJ2-7; TRBD2 matches at 13 bases. With V trimmed by 6 bases and J by 4 bases, 3 bases remained unmatched. CDR1 is MNHNS and CDR2 is SASEGT in the germline V gene. The CDR3 length is 14 residues. The CDR3 nucleotides read TGTGCCAGCAGGGAGGGACTAGCGGGATACGAGCAGTACTTC. As protein: CASREGLAGYEQYF.

This clonotype was detected only once. V usage is TRBV6-4 and J usage is TRBJ2-3; weak D call: TRBD1 (5 bases). The V end was cut by 5 bases, the J end by 3 bases, with 9 bases between. The length of the CDR3 is 13 residues. Germline CDR1 MRHNA, CDR2 SNTAGT. CDR3: CASSPQATDTQYF. DNA for the CDR3: TGTGCCAGCAGTCCACAGGCGACAGATACGCAGTATTTT.

This clonotype was observed a handful of times. V gene TRBV20-1 combines with J gene TRBJ2-5, with a weak D call TRBD2 (5 bases). Trimming left V 1 base short and J 0 bases short, with 15 bases between. The CDR3 totals 16 residues. Germline CDR1 and CDR2: DFQATT and SNEGSKA (reference sequence). Here the CDR3 reads CSARGRLTNHQETQYF. The CDR3, as DNA: TGCAGTGCTAGAGGGAGGCTGACGAATCACCAAGAGACCCAGTACTTC.

This clonotype showed up just a few times. V is TRBV20-1 and J is TRBJ2-1, with 12 bases identical to TRBD2. Germline CDR1 DFQATT, CDR2 SNEGSKA (reference sequence). The V segment lost 6 bases and the J segment 7 bases; nucleotides outside the gene matches: 7. The CDR3 totals 14 residues. The CDR3 spells CSAPTSGSTNEQFF. DNA for the CDR3: TGCAGTGCCCCGACTAGCGGGAGCACAAATGAGCAGTTCTTC.

This clonotype occurred a few times. V gene TRBV5-1 combines with J gene TRBJ2-5; 9 positions match TRBD2. This CDR3 is built from 15 residues. The V gene's germline CDR1 is SGHRS and CDR2 YFSETQ. The V segment lost 3 bases and the J segment 5 bases; nucleotides outside the gene matches: 8. CDR3 DNA sequence: TGCGCCAGCAGCTCCACAGGCGGACTAGCGGAGACCCAGTACTTC. It encodes CASSSTGGLAETQYF.

The chain recombines TRBV19 with TRBJ2-3, with D perhaps TRBD1 or TRBD2 (5 bases each). Trimming took 6 bases from V and 1 from J, leaving 11 bases between them. CDR3 length equals 14 residues. Germline CDR1 and CDR2: LNHDA and SQIVND (reference sequence). The CDR3 coding sequence is TGTGCCAGTAGCAGGGTGGGAGGCACAGATACGCAGTATTTT. Encoded protein: CASSRVGGTDTQYF. Variable domain in full (rest from reference TRBV19 and TRBJ2-3): DGGITQSPKYLFRKEGQNVTLSCEQNLNHDAMYWYRQDPGQGLRLIYYSQIVNDFQKGDIAEGYSVSREKKESFPLTVTSAQKNPTAFYLCASSRVGGTDTQYFGPGTRLTVL.

The J gene is TRBJ2-3, the V gene TRBV20-1; unclear D gene. CDR3 length equals 12 residues. The V gene's germline CDR1 is DFQATT and CDR2 SNEGSKA (reference sequence). V lost 3 bases and J 3 bases, leaving 7 bases between the germline ends. The DNA of the CDR3 is TGCAGTGCTAGTACGGGTACAGATACGCAGTATTTT. It specifies CSASTGTDTQYF.

The genes are TRBV20-1 and TRBJ2-7; 7 bases fit TRBD1. After removal of 3 bases from V and 0 bases from J, the junction contained 8 bases not matched to a gene. The CDR3 spans 15 residues. Germline CDR1 reads DFQATT; CDR2 reads SNEGSKA (reference sequence). The CDR3 sequence is CSARRQGESSYEQYF. The CDR3 nucleotides are TGCAGTGCTAGGAGGCAGGGGGAGAGCTCCTACGAGCAGTACTTC.

The gene calls are TRBV10-3 and TRBJ2-5, with D possibly matching TRBD1 (5 bases). Trimming removed 6 bases at V and 5 bases at J, with 10 bases between. This CDR3 contains 12 residues. Germline values: CDR1 ENHRY, CDR2 SYGVKD. CDR3 region: CAIRGHGETQYF. CDR3 sequence (DNA): TGTGCCATCAGAGGACACGGGGAGACCCAGTACTTC.

The genes are TRBV5-1 and TRBJ2-3, with 7 nucleotides matching TRBD1. Germline V CDR1 and CDR2: SGHRS, YFSETQ. The CDR3 length is 16 residues. Trimming at V came to 4 bases and at J to 0 bases, leaving 8 bases not matched to a gene. The DNA for the CDR3 is TGCGCCAGCAGCCTACAGGGGCAGCCCAGCACAGATACGCAGTATTTT. Its protein product is CASSLQGQPSTDTQYF.

This sequence joins TRBV27 and TRBJ1-6; maybe TRBD1 (6 bases). There are 13 residues in the CDR3. Germline V gene sequence: CDR1 MNHEY, CDR2 SMNVEV (reference sequence). V lost 6 bases and J 10 bases, leaving 13 bases between the germline ends. The CDR3 DNA sequence: TGTGCCAGCAGCGGGACAAGTTTCTCACCCCTCCACTTT. This codes for CASSGTSFSPLHF.

In this sample, this clonotype turned up a few times. The chain recombines TRBV7-2 with TRBJ1-2; D is uncertain. Germline lookup yields CDR1 SGHTA and CDR2 FQGNSA. Trimming left V 4 bases short and J 10 bases short, with 16 bases between. The CDR3 covers 13 residues. The CDR3 loop reads CASSWVGGWDYTF. The CDR3 coding sequence is TGTGCCAGCAGCTGGGTGGGAGGTTGGGACTACACCTTC. The entire variable domain, with the rest obtained from reference TRBV7-2 and TRBJ1-2, is as follows: GAGVSQSPSNKVTEKGKDVELRCDPISGHTALYWYRQSLGQGLEFLIYFQGNSAPDKSGLPSDRFSAERTGGSVSTLTIQRTQQEDSAVYLCASSWVGGWDYTFGSGTRLTVV.

There are a few counts of this clonotype. The CDR3 nucleotides read TGTGCCATCAGTACTCGCCCCCAAGATACGCAGTATTTT. Translated: CAISTRPQDTQYF. The V and J genes are TRBV10-3 and TRBJ2-3; D unresolved. The V gene lost 5 bases and the J gene lost 5 bases, with 11 bases spanning the gap. CDR3 length equals 13 residues. Looked up from germline, CDR1 is ENHRY and CDR2 is SYGVKD.

This clonotype appeared a few times. The chain couples TRBV20-1 to TRBJ2-3; TRBD2 matches 11 bases. Trimming removed 6 bases from V and 1 base from J; junction bases left unmatched: 6. Germline CDR1 reads DFQATT; CDR2 reads SNEGSKA (reference sequence). The length of the CDR3 is 15 residues. The DNA of the CDR3 is TGCAGTGCATTCCTAGCGGGAGGCGGCACAGATACGCAGTATTTT. Protein product: CSAFLAGGGTDTQYF.

V gene TRBV12-5 combines with J gene TRBJ1-1; TRBD1 is a possible D gene (5 bases). The V gene's germline CDR1 is LGHNT and CDR2 FRNRAP. V was trimmed by 3 bases and J by 1 base, leaving 9 bases between them. This CDR3 comprises 14 residues. The CDR3 DNA reads TGTGCTAGTGGTTTCCAGGGAACGAACACTGAAGCTTTCTTT. Amino acid sequence: CASGFQGTNTEAFF.

The J gene is TRBJ1-1, the V gene TRBV6-1; 8 bases fit TRBD1. This CDR3 region has 15 residues. Germline V gene sequence: CDR1 MNHNS, CDR2 SASEGT. J was trimmed by 6 bases and V by 2 bases; bases with no gene match: 8. CDR3 protein: CASSEHDSRGPEAFF. CDR3 sequence (DNA): TGTGCCAGCAGTGAACACGACTCCAGGGGGCCTGAAGCTTTCTTT.